This T cell receptor beta chain derives from a study of T cell responses to AZD1222 COVID-19 vaccine. Study-level points and caveats: Only after the peak T cell response were repertoires sampled. Baseline serostatus was positive in only 5 to 7 AZD1222 recipients.

Measured with immunoSEQ multiplex PCR; TCRdb has only the in-frame clones, and not every one. The profile shows approximately 75,000 clones, about nine tenths of them singletons. By sample share, this clone is medium-sized (0.01 to 0.1%). Its cognate antigen is unknown. The sample consisted of peripheral blood, taken 28 days after the second AZD1222 dose. The sequence came from an adult who received the AZD1222 COVID-19 vaccine.

CDR3 coding DNA: TGCACCAGCAGACTAGCGGGGGTTTTTCCCTCCTACGAGCAGTACTTC. Residues: CTSRLAGVFPSYEQYF. The chain combines TRBV1 with TRBJ2-7; TRBD2, the table's D call, was not compared with the DNA. TRBV1 is assigned pseudogene status. The CDR3 consists of 16 residues.